This entry is about one TCR beta chain. Its antigen is not identified. This specimen belongs to a study of T cell responses to AZD1222 COVID-19 vaccine. Broader study findings: Baseline antibody screening turned up just six seropositive AZD1222 recipients.

Germline V CDR1 and CDR2: SGHAT, FQNNGV. The CDR3 totals 16 residues. The V and J ends lost 3 bases and 6 bases, in that order; junction bases with no gene match: 3. The protocol was immunoSEQ multiplex PCR, while the TCRdb copy is restricted to in-frame clones and leaves out a portion. The sample has about 100,000 clones, around 85% seen once. This clonotype was obtained from an adult in good health. Source: peripheral blood, taken on day 0 of AZD1222 vaccination. The chain joins TRBV11-2 to TRBJ2-2, with TRBD2 matching 14 bases. The CDR3 protein is CASSLGLAGAAGELFF. The DNA for the CDR3 is TGTGCCAGCAGCTTGGGACTAGCGGGAGCGGCCGGGGAGCTGTTTTTT.